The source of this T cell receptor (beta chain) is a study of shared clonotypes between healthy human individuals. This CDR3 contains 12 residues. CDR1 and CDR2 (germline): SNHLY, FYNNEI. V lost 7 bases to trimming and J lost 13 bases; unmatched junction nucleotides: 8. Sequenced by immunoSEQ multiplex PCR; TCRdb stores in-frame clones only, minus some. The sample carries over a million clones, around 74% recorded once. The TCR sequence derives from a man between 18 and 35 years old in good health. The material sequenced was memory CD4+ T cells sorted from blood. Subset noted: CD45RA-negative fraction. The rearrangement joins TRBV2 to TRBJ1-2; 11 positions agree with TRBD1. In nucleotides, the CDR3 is TGTGCCAGCAAGCCGGGACAGGGGGTTCGCACCTTC. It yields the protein CASKPGQGVRTF.